The subject of this entry is one T cell receptor beta chain. Its target is not known. These data are taken from a study of cytomegalovirus exposure and HLA in healthy donors. General study findings and limits: In a later analysis, common viral pathogens appeared linked to several of the most significant clusters.

The germline V gene has CDR1 MNHEY and CDR2 SVGAGI. The CDR3 loop spans 16 amino acids. With 3 bases clipped from V and 2 bases from J, the junction kept 6 bases outside the gene matches. PCR used 60 Vbeta primers and 13 Jbeta primers. The method was immunoSEQ multiplex PCR; TCRdb's version includes in-frame clones alone and lacks a portion of them. The data show 150,000 to 200,000 clones, approximately 86% seen once. The specimen sequenced was PBMCs. The TCR was taken from a woman younger than 35 in good health and CMV-seronegative. The genes are TRBV6-5 and TRBJ1-4; TRBD1 aligns across 7 bases. CDR3: CASSYTGAATNEKLFF. The CDR3 DNA is TGTGCCAGCAGTTATACAGGGGCGGCTACTAATGAAAAACTGTTTTTT.